Each of the 20 T cell receptor beta chains below was sequenced from the same sample in a study of blood T cell repertoires in COVID-19. The assay was immunoSEQ multiplex PCR, and TCRdb's table has in-frame clones only and misses some. The table includes roughly 200,000 clones, about nine tenths detected once. Sequencing was performed on PBMCs or T cells enriched from blood (not recorded which). The receptors here all came from a woman aged 40 to 50 with acute COVID-19.

The chain links TRBV5-5 to TRBJ1-1; D remains unclear. The germline V and J ends were trimmed by 2 bases and 2 bases, with 7 bases remaining between them. Germline CDR1 reads SGHKS; CDR2 reads YYEKEE (reference sequence). The CDR3 extends over 13 amino acids. DNA for the CDR3: TGTGCCAGCAGCTTTTCGACAAACACTGAAGCTTTCTTT. It codes for CASSFSTNTEAFF.

The chain has TRBV24-1 and TRBJ2-3; tentatively, D is TRBD2 (5 bases). The V end lost 4 bases, the J end lost 0 bases, and 10 bases lay between the germline ends. CDR1 and CDR2 (germline): KGHDR, SFDVKD. CDR3 size: 15 residues. The CDR3 bases are TGTGCCACCAGTGACCCGAGGGCTAGCACAGATACGCAGTATTTT. It codes for CATSDPRASTDTQYF.

V gene TRBV6-1 combines with J gene TRBJ1-5; no definite D call. Germline V gene data show CDR1 as MNHNS and CDR2 as SASEGT. Trimming stripped 2 bases from V and 2 bases from J, with 13 bases between. The CDR3 sequence is 16 residues long. The CDR3 sequence is CASSEWSGEGNQPQHF. The CDR3, as DNA: TGTGCCAGCAGTGAATGGTCCGGGGAGGGCAATCAGCCCCAGCATTTT.

This clone appeared once. This chain links TRBV25-1 with TRBJ1-4, with D possibly being TRBD1 (6 bases). The V gene's germline CDR1 is MGHDK and CDR2 SYGVNS. The V end lost 3 bases, the J end lost 5 bases, and 13 bases lay between the germline ends. The CDR3 runs 15 residues. The CDR3 here is CASSDVAGENEKLFF. The CDR3, as DNA: TGTGCCAGCAGTGATGTGGCAGGGGAGAATGAAAAACTGTTTTTT.

CDR3 coding DNA: TGTGCCAGTAGCGACAGGGCAATTATTAATGGCTACACCTTC. Translated, it gives CASSDRAIINGYTF. This sequence joins TRBV6-5 and TRBJ1-2; 7 positions match TRBD1. This CDR3 is built from 14 residues. Germline CDR1 MNHEY, CDR2 SVGAGI. Unmatched junction bases numbered 13, after V lost 9 bases and J lost 6 bases.

The gene calls are TRBV5-6 and TRBJ2-2; perhaps TRBD1 as D (5 bases). CDR3 length equals 17 residues. V was pared by 4 bases and J by 2 bases, with 18 bases between. Germline V CDR1 and CDR2: SGHDT, YYEEEE. CDR3 protein: CASSPRITWGNTGELFF. CDR3 bases: TGTGCCAGCAGCCCCCGAATAACATGGGGCAACACCGGGGAGCTGTTTTTT.

The CDR3 region has the DNA TGTGCCAGCAGCTTGGACAGGGCAGGGCCCCAGCATTTT. Translation gives CASSLDRAGPQHF. The chain has TRBV5-6 and TRBJ1-5; D is possibly TRBD1 (6 bases). Germline CDR1 reads SGHDT; CDR2 reads YYEEEE. V shed 0 bases and J shed 9 bases, with 10 bases lying between them. The CDR3 loop spans 13 amino acids.

V usage is TRBV20-1 and J usage is TRBJ2-3; TRBD2 might be the D (6 bases). CDR1 is DFQATT and CDR2 is SNEGSKA in the germline V gene (reference sequence). V lost 3 bases and J 1 base, leaving 11 bases between the germline ends. This CDR3 comprises 14 residues. CDR3 residues: CSASLRGGTDTQYF. The CDR3 DNA is TGCAGTGCTAGTTTGCGGGGTGGCACAGATACGCAGTATTTT.

The V call is TRBV29-1, the J call TRBJ1-4; maybe TRBD1 (5 bases). This CDR3 is 14 amino acids long. V lost 3 bases and J 5 bases, leaving 13 bases between the germline ends. Germline CDR1 reads SQVTM; CDR2 reads ANQGSEA. This chain's CDR3 is CSVDRVLGNEKLFF. The CDR3 nucleotides read TGCAGCGTTGACAGGGTCCTGGGCAATGAAAAACTGTTTTTT.

The rearrangement links TRBV12-5 to TRBJ1-6; 7 bases align to TRBD1. In germline, CDR1 is LGHNT, CDR2 FRNRAP. CDR3 length equals 14 residues. Losses at the gene ends were 1 base for V and 13 bases for J; bases not matched to a gene: 7. CDR3 region: CASGLGQGGFPLHF. The CDR3 DNA is TGTGCTAGTGGTTTGGGACAGGGAGGTTTTCCCCTCCACTTT. Using reference TRBV12-5 and TRBJ1-6 for the parts outside the CDR3, the full variable domain is DARVTQTPRHKVTEMGQEVTMRCQPILGHNTVFWYRQTMMQGLELLAYFRNRAPLDDSGMPKDRFSAEMPDATLATLKIQPSEPRDSAVYFCASGLGQGGFPLHFGNGTRLTVT.

This clone was recorded a few times. The chain carries TRBV6-5 and TRBJ1-2, with D unclear. This CDR3 comprises 13 residues. With 2 bases removed from V and 3 bases from J, the gap between germline ends came to 7 bases. CDR1 is MNHEY and CDR2 is SVGAGI in the germline V gene. The CDR3 loop reads CASSYVPDYGYTF. CDR3 coding DNA: TGTGCCAGCAGTTACGTCCCTGACTATGGCTACACCTTC.

The chain links TRBV7-3 to TRBJ1-1; maybe TRBD1 (6 bases). V lost 3 bases and J 1 base, leaving 9 bases between the germline ends. This CDR3 has 14 amino acids. CDR1 and CDR2 (germline): SGHTA, FQGTGA. The CDR3 nucleotides read TGTGCCAGCAGCTTGGGACACTCGAACACTGAAGCTTTCTTT. Amino acids: CASSLGHSNTEAFF. Full variable domain (outside the CDR3, taken from reference TRBV7-3 and TRBJ1-1): GAGVSQTPSNKVTEKGKYVELRCDPISGHTALYWYRQSLGQGPEFLIYFQGTGAADDSGLPNDRFFAVRPEGSVSTLKIQRTERGDSAVYLCASSLGHSNTEAFFGQGTRLTVV.

The V call is TRBV3-1 (or the pseudogene TRBV3-2), the J call TRBJ1-2; D not resolved. This CDR3 has 14 amino acids. Germline V gene sequence: CDR1 LGHDT, CDR2 YNNKEL (reference sequence). With 0 bases removed from V and 1 base from J, the gap between germline ends came to 6 bases. CDR3 in amino acids: CASSQDSRNYGYTF. CDR3 bases: TGTGCCAGCAGCCAAGATAGTCGTAACTATGGCTACACCTTC.

V usage is TRBV18 and J usage is TRBJ1-5, with D maybe TRBD1 (5 bases). The CDR3 totals 15 residues. CDR1 and CDR2 from the germline V gene are KGHSH and LQKENI. V gave up 3 bases and J gave up 6 bases, with 15 bases separating them. CDR3 in DNA: TGTGCCAGCTCACCGGGACGGGACGGGGGTCAGCCCCAGCATTTT. Amino acid sequence: CASSPGRDGGQPQHF.

The V gene is TRBV7-2, the J gene TRBJ2-1; the match to TRBD2 covers 11 bases. Trimming cost V 2 bases and J 4 bases; bases outside gene matches: 4. The germline V gene has CDR1 SGHTA and CDR2 FQGNSA. CDR3 length: 16 residues. CDR3 nucleotide sequence: TGTGCCAGCAGCTTAAGTGGGACTAGCGGTTACAATGAGCAGTTCTTC. Its protein product is CASSLSGTSGYNEQFF.

This clone has only one observation. The genes are TRBV30 and TRBJ2-3, with a possible D match to TRBD2 (6 bases). V shed 5 bases and J shed 3 bases, with 9 bases lying between them. CDR1 and CDR2 (germline): GTSNPN, SVGIG (reference sequence). The CDR3 consists of 12 residues. CDR3 region: CAWGGTTDTQYF. CDR3 in DNA: TGTGCCTGGGGGGGGACTACAGATACGCAGTATTTT.

The chain links TRBV9 to TRBJ2-3; D not certain. Germline V lookup: CDR1 SGDLS, CDR2 YYNGEE. The CDR3 spans 14 residues. Trimming removed 0 bases from V and 2 bases from J, with 7 bases in between. CDR3 nucleotide sequence: TGTGCCAGCAGCGTAGAAGCGCCCACAGATACGCAGTATTTT. Residues: CASSVEAPTDTQYF.

This chain links TRBV2 with TRBJ2-1; 7 bases match TRBD1. Germline-derived CDR1 and CDR2 are SNHLY and FYNNEI. With 9 bases clipped from V and 0 bases from J, the junction kept 2 bases outside the gene matches. CDR3 length: 13 residues. The CDR3 loop reads CASGQDSYNEQFF. In DNA, the CDR3 is TGTGCCAGTGGACAGGACTCCTACAATGAGCAGTTCTTC.

V usage is TRBV4-3 and J usage is TRBJ2-2; D is ambiguous. Germline V gene data show CDR1 as LGHNA and CDR2 as YSLEER. The CDR3 runs to 17 residues. The V end lost 0 bases, the J end lost 3 bases, and 14 bases lay between the germline ends. The CDR3 nucleotides are TGCGCCAGCAGCCAAGATATTGCGGCAGACTACACCGGGGAGCTGTTTTTT. This translates into CASSQDIAADYTGELFF.

The chain employs TRBV2 and TRBJ1-1, with TRBD1 as a possible D gene (5 bases). Germline V gene data show CDR1 as SNHLY and CDR2 as FYNNEI. The CDR3 sequence is 13 residues long. V lost 6 bases to trimming and J lost 1 base, with 9 bases between them. CDR3 region: CASRAGQNTEAFF. CDR3 DNA: TGTGCCAGCAGGGCAGGACAGAACACTGAAGCTTTCTTT.